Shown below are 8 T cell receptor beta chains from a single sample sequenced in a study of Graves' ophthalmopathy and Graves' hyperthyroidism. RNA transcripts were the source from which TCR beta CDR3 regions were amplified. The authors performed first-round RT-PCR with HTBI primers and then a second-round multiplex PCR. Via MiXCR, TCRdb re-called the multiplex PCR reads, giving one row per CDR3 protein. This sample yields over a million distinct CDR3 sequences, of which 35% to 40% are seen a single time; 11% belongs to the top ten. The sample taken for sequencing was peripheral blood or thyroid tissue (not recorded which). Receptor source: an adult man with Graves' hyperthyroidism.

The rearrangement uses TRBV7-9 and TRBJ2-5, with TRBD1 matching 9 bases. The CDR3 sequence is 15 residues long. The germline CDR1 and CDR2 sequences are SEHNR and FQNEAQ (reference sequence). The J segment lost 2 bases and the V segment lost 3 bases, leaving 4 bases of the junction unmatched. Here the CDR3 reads CASSLRQGGQETQYF. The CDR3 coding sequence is TGTGCCAGCAGCTTGCGACAGGGGGGGCAAGAGACCCAGTACTTC.

CDR3 sequence reads: CASSKAGGPETQYF. DNA for the CDR3: TGTGCCAGCAGCAAAGCGGGAGGGCCAGAGACCCAGTACTTC. The rearrangement links TRBV7-4 to TRBJ2-5, with 10 bases lining up with TRBD2. Germline V gene lookup returns CDR1 SGHVT and CDR2 SQSDAQ. The junction had 4 bases not matched to a gene; V was cut back by 5 bases and J by 4 bases. There are 14 residues in the CDR3.

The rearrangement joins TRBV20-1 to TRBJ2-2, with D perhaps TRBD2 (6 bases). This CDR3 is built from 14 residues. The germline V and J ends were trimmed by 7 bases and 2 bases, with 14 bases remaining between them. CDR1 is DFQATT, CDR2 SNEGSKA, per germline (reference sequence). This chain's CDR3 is CSVSRDSNTGELFF. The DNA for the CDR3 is TGCAGTGTAAGTAGGGACTCCAACACCGGGGAGCTGTTTTTT.

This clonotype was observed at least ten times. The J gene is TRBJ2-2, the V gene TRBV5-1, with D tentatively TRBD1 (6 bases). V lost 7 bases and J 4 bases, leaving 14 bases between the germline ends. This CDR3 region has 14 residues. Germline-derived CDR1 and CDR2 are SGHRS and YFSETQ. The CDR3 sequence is CASSEQGITGELFF. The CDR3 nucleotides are TGCGCCAGCTCGGAACAGGGAATCACCGGGGAGCTGTTTTTT.

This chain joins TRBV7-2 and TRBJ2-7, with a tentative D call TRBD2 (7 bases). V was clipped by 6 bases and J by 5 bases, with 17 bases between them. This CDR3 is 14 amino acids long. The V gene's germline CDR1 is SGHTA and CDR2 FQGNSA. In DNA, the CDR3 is TGTGCCAGCAGGAAAGAGGGGGGGCAGGACGAGCAGTACTTC. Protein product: CASRKEGGQDEQYF. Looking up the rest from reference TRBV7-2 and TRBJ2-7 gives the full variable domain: GAGVSQSPSNKVTEKGKDVELRCDPISGHTALYWYRQSLGQGLEFLIYFQGNSAPDKSGLPSDRFSAERTGGSVSTLTIQRTQQEDSAVYLCASRKEGGQDEQYFGPGTRLTVT.

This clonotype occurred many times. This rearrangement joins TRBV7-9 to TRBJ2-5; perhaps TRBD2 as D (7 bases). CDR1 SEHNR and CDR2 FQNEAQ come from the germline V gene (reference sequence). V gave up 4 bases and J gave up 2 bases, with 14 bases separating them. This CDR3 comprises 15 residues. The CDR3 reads CASSYSGGSQETQYF. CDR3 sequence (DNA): TGTGCCAGCAGCTACTCGGGGGGCAGTCAAGAGACCCAGTACTTC.

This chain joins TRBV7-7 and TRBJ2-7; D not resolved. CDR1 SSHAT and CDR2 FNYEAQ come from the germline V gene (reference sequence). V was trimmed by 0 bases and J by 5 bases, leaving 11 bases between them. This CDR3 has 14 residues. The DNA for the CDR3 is TGTGCCAGCAGCTTAGCCCCGATTGCTAACGAGCAGTACTTC. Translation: CASSLAPIANEQYF. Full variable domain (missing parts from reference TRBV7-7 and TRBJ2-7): GAGVSQSPRYKVTKRGQDVTLRCDPISSHATLYWYQQALGQGPEFLTYFNYEAQPDKSGLPSDRFSAERPEGSISTLTIQRTEQRDSAMYRCASSLAPIANEQYFGPGTRLTVT.

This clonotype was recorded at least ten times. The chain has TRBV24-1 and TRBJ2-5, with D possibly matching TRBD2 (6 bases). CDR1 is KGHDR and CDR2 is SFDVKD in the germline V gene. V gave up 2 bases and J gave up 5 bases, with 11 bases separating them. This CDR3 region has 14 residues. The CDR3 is CATSDSGGSETQYF. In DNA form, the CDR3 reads TGTGCCACCAGTGATTCCGGGGGAAGCGAGACCCAGTACTTC.